This TCR beta chain was retrieved from a study of shared clonotypes between healthy human individuals. Data came from immunoSEQ multiplex PCR; TCRdb stores just in-frame clones and leaves some out. This sample yields 2 million to 2.5 million clones, of which approximately 95% are seen a single time; roughly 0.13% belongs to the top ten. Germline trimming cut 2 bases from V and 7 bases from J; bases unmatched to any gene: 4. Germline V CDR1 and CDR2: SGHRS, YFSETQ. The CDR3 loop spans 13 amino acids. Sequenced material: naive CD4+ T cells sorted from blood. Subset meaning: CD45RA+ positively selected. The sequence was obtained from a young man in good health. This chain uses TRBV5-1 with TRBJ2-3; 7 nucleotides agree with TRBD1. CDR3 in amino acids: CASSFPGQYTQYF. CDR3 coding DNA: TGCGCCAGCAGCTTCCCGGGACAGTATACGCAGTATTTT.